These 4 T cell receptor beta chains were all obtained from the same sample, sequenced in a study of T-cell reconstitution after alpha-beta-depleted transplantation in children. Preparation of the TCRbeta library used unique molecular identifiers. TCRdb recomputed calls from the PCR reads with MiXCR, one row per CDR3 protein. The sample lists hundreds of thousands of distinct CDR3 sequences, approximately 16% occurring once. Source: PBMCs from the stem cell graft donor, taken from the stem cell graft. These receptors all come from a human donor who donated a stem cell graft to a child with acute lymphoblastic leukemia.

Ten or more counts support this clonotype. The gene calls are TRBV12-3 or TRBV12-4 and TRBJ2-1; 12 bases are a match to TRBD2. Germline trimming cut 3 bases from V and 7 bases from J; bases unmatched to any gene: 10. The CDR3 is 17 amino acids. Written as DNA, the CDR3 is TGTGCCAGCAGTTTGAAAAGACGGACTAGCGGGATGAATGAGCAGTTCTTC. This sequence encodes CASSLKRRTSGMNEQFF.

In nucleotides, the CDR3 is TGTGCCAGCAGCTCCTCCGGGACTAGGGGCACAGATACGCAGTATTTT. As protein: CASSSSGTRGTDTQYF. The chain is built from TRBV7-9 and TRBJ2-3, with 8 bases matching TRBD2. Germline V gives CDR1 SEHNR, CDR2 FQNEAQ (reference sequence). The CDR3 is 16 residues long. The ends lost 4 bases at V and 1 base at J; junction bases unmatched: 7.

In the case of this clonotype: A junction end diverges from the germline sequence, so it may reflect a read error. V and J are TRBV18 and TRBJ2-3; no firm D call. The CDR3 totals 11 residues. Germline CDR1 KGHSH, CDR2 LQKENI. The CDR3 nucleotides are TGTGCCAGGGGCTCCGGAGATACGCACTATTTT. Translating gives CARGSGDTHYF.

This chain links TRBV5-5 with TRBJ1-2; 12 bases align to TRBD1. The germline V gene has CDR1 SGHKS and CDR2 YYEKEE (reference sequence). The CDR3 has 13 amino acids. V shed 3 bases and J 7 bases; nucleotides not matched to a gene: 1. The CDR3 protein is CASSWDRGLGYTF. Here the CDR3 DNA reads TGTGCCAGCAGCTGGGACAGGGGGCTTGGCTACACCTTC. The entire variable domain, with the rest obtained from reference TRBV5-5 and TRBJ1-2, is as follows: DAGVTQSPTHLIKTRGQQVTLRCSPISGHKSVSWYQQVLGQGPQFIFQYYEKEERGRGNFPDRFSARQFPNYSSELNVNALLLGDSALYLCASSWDRGLGYTFGSGTRLTVV.